The rows below give T cell receptor beta chains drawn from one sample of a study of Ad26.COV2.S vaccination and SARS-CoV-2 variants. The protocol was immunoSEQ multiplex PCR, while the TCRdb copy is restricted to in-frame clones and leaves out a portion. The sample carries about 480,000 clones, approximately 90% recorded once. The material sequenced was peripheral blood, taken in a trial of Ad26.COV2.S vaccine versus placebo. All receptors derive from a person between 18 and 65 years old who received the Ad26.COV2.S COVID-19 vaccine or a placebo. The CDR3 runs from the conserved cysteine through the conserved F or W.

>TRBV5-1|TRBJ2-3
CASSTGRGATDTQYF
>TRBV30|TRBJ2-1
CAWGEGFF
>TRBV7-9|TRBJ2-1
CASSKTSGVFRDEQFF
>TRBV7-9|TRBJ2-1
CASSLDGSYNEQFF
>TRBV27|TRBJ1-2
CASRRAPNYGYTF
>TRBV3-1/TRBV3-2|TRBJ1-4
CASSRRAGGDEKLFF
>TRBV7-9|TRBJ1-1
CASSQEGLWNTEAFF
>TRBV28|TRBJ1-2
CASSLNGTPNYGYTF
>TRBV7-3|TRBJ2-5
CASSLNPQETQYF
>TRBV18|TRBJ2-5
CASSHGQGRETQYF
>TRBV15|TRBJ1-4
CATSRDQGHGEKLFF
>TRBV5-4|TRBJ1-4
CASSLAGSNEKLFF
>TRBV28|TRBJ1-1
CASSLAGWTEAFF
>TRBV7-2|TRBJ2-7
CASSSPAVVEQYF
>TRBV19|TRBJ2-5
CASSIKAGGWGPETQYF
>TRBV7-2|TRBJ2-7
CASRRSGGKTYEQYF
>TRBV3-1/TRBV3-2|TRBJ1-2
CASSPQGIGYGYTF
>TRBV6-5|TRBJ2-1
CASRWSRDNYNEQFF
>TRBV6-6|TRBJ2-5
CASGTTQETQYF
>TRBV5-1|TRBJ2-3
CASSVSGSGADTQYF
>TRBV27|TRBJ2-3
CASSFQGPVWTDTQYF
>TRBV19|TRBJ1-5
CASSKMYSNQPQHF
>TRBV13|TRBJ1-2
CASSGQELLGYTF
>TRBV5-1|TRBJ2-7
CASSATGTTYEQYF
>TRBV5-5|TRBJ1-2
CASSLLPDGNYGYTF
>TRBV19|TRBJ2-7
CASSINRVNEQYF
>TRBV7-9|TRBJ1-2
CASSSSRGKANYGYTF
>TRBV5-8|TRBJ1-2
CASSSAAGNGYTF
>TRBV29-1|TRBJ2-7
CSVVGGTGVLSEQYF
>TRBV5-4|TRBJ2-1
CASSLDELAGSSEQFF
>TRBV15|TRBJ2-7
CATSRDRRGSYEQYF